The rows below give T cell receptor beta chains drawn from one sample of a study of blood T cell repertoires in COVID-19. The data were produced by immunoSEQ multiplex PCR, yet TCRdb's version contains in-frame clones alone and is incomplete. The data show some 35,000 clones, roughly 80% seen once. The sample was peripheral blood. Source of these receptors: a man in his sixties or seventies with acute or convalescent COVID-19. Each CDR3 is given with its conserved first and last residue. The order of the fields is clone size, J gene, V gene, D gene, CDR3 protein, CDR3 DNA. D genes are given only for firm matches. Rows may omit the clone size; those that give it use once, few, many or a size class.

clone size: .
J gene: TRBJ2-3
V gene: TRBV10-3
D gene: TRBD2
CDR3 protein: CAISRLAGTDTQYF
CDR3 DNA: TGTGCCATCAGTCGACTAGCGGGGACAGATACGCAGTATTTT

clone size: few
J gene: TRBJ2-7
V gene: TRBV28
D gene: TRBD2
CDR3 protein: CASTPGGIEQYF
CDR3 DNA: TGTGCCAGCACCCCGGGGGGGATCGAGCAGTACTTC

clone size: .
J gene: TRBJ2-5
V gene: TRBV5-4
D gene: TRBD2
CDR3 protein: CASSRDYGETQYF
CDR3 DNA: TGTGCCAGCAGCAGGGACTATGGAGAGACCCAGTACTTC

clone size: .
J gene: TRBJ2-1
V gene: TRBV4-3
D gene: TRBD2
CDR3 protein: CASSRGSAAGASGRNEQFF
CDR3 DNA: TGCGCCAGCAGCCGAGGGTCCGCAGCGGGGGCATCAGGACGCAATGAGCAGTTCTTC

clone size: .
J gene: TRBJ2-5
V gene: TRBV11-2
D gene: .
CDR3 protein: CASSSMGGGAETQYF
CDR3 DNA: TGTGCCAGCAGCTCCATGGGGGGTGGAGCAGAGACCCAGTACTTC

clone size: .
J gene: TRBJ2-7
V gene: TRBV19
D gene: .
CDR3 protein: CASSPRTKTYEQYF
CDR3 DNA: TGTGCCAGTAGTCCTCGGACAAAAACATACGAGCAGTACTTC

clone size: few
J gene: TRBJ2-7
V gene: TRBV27
D gene: .
CDR3 protein: CASSLKAGWTYEQYF
CDR3 DNA: TGTGCCAGCAGTTTAAAGGCAGGGTGGACCTACGAGCAGTACTTC

clone size: .
J gene: TRBJ1-1
V gene: TRBV7-9
D gene: .
CDR3 protein: CASSRGDEAFF
CDR3 DNA: TGTGCCAGCAGCCGGGGGGATGAAGCTTTCTTT

clone size: .
J gene: TRBJ1-1
V gene: TRBV7-9
D gene: .
CDR3 protein: CASTQRGRGTEAFF
CDR3 DNA: TGTGCCAGCACCCAAAGGGGCAGGGGTACTGAAGCTTTCTTT

clone size: .
J gene: TRBJ1-1
V gene: TRBV15
D gene: .
CDR3 protein: CATSRVNLQTEAFF
CDR3 DNA: TGTGCCACCAGCAGAGTGAATCTTCAGACTGAAGCTTTCTTT

clone size: .
J gene: TRBJ2-7
V gene: TRBV19
D gene: .
CDR3 protein: CASSRALSYEQYF
CDR3 DNA: TGTGCCAGTAGTAGGGCACTTTCCTACGAGCAGTACTTC

clone size: .
J gene: TRBJ1-1
V gene: TRBV6-5
D gene: TRBD1
CDR3 protein: CATSRDRGGTEAFF
CDR3 DNA: TGTGCCACTAGCCGCGACAGGGGCGGGACTGAAGCTTTCTTT

clone size: .
J gene: TRBJ1-1
V gene: TRBV6-5
D gene: .
CDR3 protein: CASTTFTGLGTEAFF
CDR3 DNA: TGTGCCAGCACCACATTCACGGGGTTGGGCACTGAAGCTTTCTTT

clone size: medium-sized
J gene: TRBJ2-5
V gene: TRBV19
D gene: TRBD2
CDR3 protein: CASSIPTSGQETQYF
CDR3 DNA: TGTGCCAGTAGTATCCCGACTAGCGGGCAAGAGACCCAGTACTTC

clone size: .
J gene: TRBJ2-1
V gene: TRBV9
D gene: .
CDR3 protein: CASTEDGGWNEQFF
CDR3 DNA: TGTGCCAGCACCGAAGACGGGGGTTGGAATGAGCAGTTCTTC

clone size: .
J gene: TRBJ2-5
V gene: TRBV6-2/TRBV6-3
D gene: TRBD2
CDR3 protein: CASSYGSSGPQETQYF
CDR3 DNA: TGTGCCAGCAGTTACGGGTCTAGCGGGCCCCAAGAGACCCAGTACTTC

clone size: .
J gene: TRBJ2-2
V gene: TRBV24-1
D gene: .
CDR3 protein: CATQQGTSNTGELFF
CDR3 DNA: TGTGCCACACAACAGGGGACTTCGAACACCGGGGAGCTGTTTTTT

clone size: .
J gene: TRBJ1-1
V gene: TRBV3-1/TRBV3-2
D gene: TRBD1
CDR3 protein: CASSQRLTRAGGAFF
CDR3 DNA: TGTGCCAGCAGCCAAAGGTTAACAAGGGCAGGGGGAGCTTTCTTT

clone size: .
J gene: TRBJ1-2
V gene: TRBV27
D gene: TRBD1
CDR3 protein: CASSPSGQGGYTF
CDR3 DNA: TGTGCCAGCAGTCCGTCCGGACAGGGGGGCTACACCTTC

clone size: .
J gene: TRBJ1-2
V gene: TRBV27
D gene: .
CDR3 protein: CASSLPGNGYTF
CDR3 DNA: TGTGCCAGCAGTTTGCCGGGGAATGGCTACACCTTC

clone size: .
J gene: TRBJ2-6
V gene: TRBV4-3
D gene: TRBD1
CDR3 protein: CASSQGGGQGANGANVLTF
CDR3 DNA: TGCGCCAGCAGCCAAGGAGGGGGACAGGGGGCTAACGGGGCCAACGTCCTGACTTTC

clone size: .
J gene: TRBJ1-2
V gene: TRBV5-4
D gene: .
CDR3 protein: CASSRLTGSFYGYTF
CDR3 DNA: TGTGCCAGCAGCCGCCTAACAGGGTCCTTCTATGGCTACACCTTC